A selection of T cell receptor beta chains follows, all from one sample in a study of cytomegalovirus exposure and HLA in healthy donors. Assay: immunoSEQ multiplex PCR; the TCRdb copy retains only in-frame clones and omits some. The sample has 35,000 to 40,000 clones, around 70% seen once. Sequencing was done on a sample of PBMCs. These receptors were taken from a man aged 25 to 40 in good health and CMV-seronegative. CDR3s include the opening cysteine and the closing phenylalanine or tryptophan. The order of the fields is V gene, D gene, CDR3 protein. D genes are given only for firm matches.

TRBV5-1 | TRBD1 | CASRSGTGGTDTQYF
TRBV9 | TRBD1 | CASSVEGQNYGYPF
TRBV6-1 | TRBD2 | CASRTGTSNADTQYF
TRBV27 | - | CASRDIDGTGELFF
TRBV6-1 | TRBD1 | CATLTGANEKLFF
TRBV14 | - | CASSRHGEQYF
TRBV6-6 | TRBD1 | CASGPGQGNTIYF
TRBV5-1 | TRBD1 | CASSHRGYTQYF
TRBV25-1 | - | CASTSYNEQFF
TRBV10-3 | TRBD1 | CAIRGSGTGLFNEQFF
TRBV2 | - | CASSEDGIRYGYTF
TRBV28 | TRBD1 | CASSPGDRGQNTIYF
TRBV4-1 | TRBD1 | CASSLLLGQSSYEQYF
TRBV9 | TRBD1 | CASSGGGGTGLGETQYF
TRBV27 | - | CASSTHDRNTEAFF
TRBV19 | - | CASSISRDTGTGYTF
TRBV5-4 | - | CASSFGDYTGELFF
TRBV28 | TRBD1 | CASSQQGLDYGYTF
TRBV5-4 | - | CASSFGGLAVAREQFF
TRBV19 | TRBD2 | CASSISSGSLNEQFF
TRBV18 | TRBD1 | CASSPGQGASLDEQFF
TRBV27 | TRBD2 | CASRGTSGGSYEQYF
TRBV2 | - | CASSEARVGTFSYEQYF
TRBV14 | TRBD1 | CASSLLGAQGYEQYF
TRBV5-1 | TRBD1 | CASSLVQGADTGELFF
TRBV9 | TRBD1 | CASSGQGSSPDTQYF
TRBV6-1 | TRBD1 | CASSEMSGGYYEQYF
TRBV7-2 | TRBD1 | CASSASGQKNSPLHF
TRBV5-6 | - | CASSHRVALTYEQYF
TRBV18 | - | CASSPARGGNEQFF
TRBV28 | - | CASRPGLYGYTF
TRBV5-1 | - | CTSSLLGSTVPTGEQFF
TRBV6-5 | TRBD1 | CASRTGSSGNTIYF
TRBV19 | - | CASTLQGTEAFF
TRBV5-4 | - | CASSLLTGSGANVLTF
TRBV13 | TRBD2 | CASSLGLMTSGGTYEQYF
TRBV5-4 | - | CASSIGQHYGYPF
TRBV6-1 | TRBD1 | CASSEGQGAFEKLFF
TRBV5-1 | - | CASRPGLLVDTQYF
TRBV7-8 | - | CASSTRVTYEQYF
TRBV11-2 | - | CASSLVGGQETQYF
TRBV25-1 | - | CASLDGGGSSGNTIYF